A single sample is the source of the 9 T cell receptor beta chains below, sequenced in a study of blood T cells in healthy people across ages. Combining a sample-barcoded 5' primer with a J-beta primer mix, a second PCR ran for about 6 to 12 cycles. In TCRdb, the 5' RACE reads were re-called with MiXCR into one record per CDR3 protein. There are approximately 580,000 distinct CDR3 sequences in the sample; approximately 25% occur only once, and roughly 10% lies in the top ten. These records were also assigned to another study, of T cells of mothers and their children.

Sequencing used blood. The receptors come from a boy between 10 and 17 years old in good health.

V usage is TRBV18 and J usage is TRBJ2-6, with 7 bases fitting TRBD1. CDR1 is KGHSH, CDR2 LQKENI, per germline. The CDR3 has 19 residues. V was pared by 3 bases and J by 3 bases, with 14 bases of the junction left unmatched. The CDR3 is CASSPTGQAIVVGANVLTF. CDR3 sequence (DNA): TGTGCCAGCTCACCTACCGGACAGGCAATTGTAGTTGGGGCCAACGTCCTGACTTTC.

Many counts were recorded for this clonotype. The CDR3 sequence: CSARSGTGNQETQYF. As DNA, the CDR3 is TGCAGCGCCCGATCCGGGACAGGGAACCAAGAGACCCAGTACTTC. The rearrangement uses TRBV29-1 and TRBJ2-5; 9 nucleotides agree with TRBD1. There are 15 residues in the CDR3. The germline V gene has CDR1 SQVTM and CDR2 ANQGSEA. J lost 0 bases, V lost 7 bases, and 9 bases had no gene match.

The chain uses TRBV12-3 or TRBV12-4 and TRBJ2-1, with TRBD2 matching over 10 bases. The J call is doubtful: the DNA matches TRBJ2-7 better. CDR3 length: 16 residues. CDR3 nucleotide sequence: TGTGCCAGCAGTGGAGCAAGCGGGGGGGGCGGTGTCGAGCAGTACTTC. Translation: CASSGASGGGGVEQYF.

This clonotype has just a few counts. The chain combines TRBV5-1 with TRBJ2-2; 8 bases match TRBD2. V gave up 4 bases and J gave up 3 bases; unmatched junction bases: 17. The CDR3 has 19 residues. Germline assignment: CDR1 SGHRS and CDR2 YFSETQ. The CDR3 DNA follows: TGCGCCAGCAGCCTTAGACGACTAGCGCCTAAGGACGACACCGGGGAGCTGTTTTTT. Translating it yields CASSLRRLAPKDDTGELFF.

The chain couples TRBV2 to TRBJ2-2, with TRBD2 matching over 14 bases. CDR1 is SNHLY, CDR2 FYNNEI, per germline. This CDR3 contains 17 residues. The trim removed 5 bases at V and 4 bases at J, leaving 6 bases unmatched. The CDR3 region has the DNA TGTGCCAGCAGTAAGACTAGCGGGGGGGCGAGCACCGGGGAGCTGTTTTTT. It specifies CASSKTSGGASTGELFF.

This clonotype was found many times. The chain employs TRBV7-2 and TRBJ2-5; perhaps TRBD2 as D (6 bases). CDR1 and CDR2 (germline): SGHTA, FQGNSA. V was shortened by 6 bases and J by 4 bases, with 18 bases between the two germline ends. The CDR3 spans 15 residues. CDR3 sequence: CASRARGYEVETQYF. CDR3 bases: TGTGCCAGCAGGGCGCGGGGCTATGAGGTAGAGACCCAGTACTTC.

At least ten counts were recorded for this clonotype. CDR3 loop: CSVVGGVGTDTQYF. In DNA, the CDR3 is TGCAGCGTTGTTGGGGGAGTTGGCACAGATACGCAGTATTTT. The chain is built from TRBV29-1 and TRBJ2-3; either TRBD1 or TRBD2 may fit D (5 bases each). CDR1 SQVTM and CDR2 ANQGSEA come from the germline V gene. The CDR3 extends over 14 amino acids. V was cut by 4 bases and J by 1 base, with 12 bases left in between.

A few counts support this clonotype. The chain uses TRBV20-1 and TRBJ2-3; 12 nucleotides align to TRBD2. CDR1 and CDR2 (germline): DFQATT, SNEGSKA (reference sequence). The ends lost 6 bases at V and 6 bases at J; junction bases unmatched: 10. The CDR3 contains 15 residues. The CDR3 DNA reads TGCAGTGCCCAGCTAGCGGGGGGGCCAAGGGATACGCAGTATTTT. This translates into CSAQLAGGPRDTQYF.

This clonotype appeared a few times. V and J are TRBV12-3 or TRBV12-4 and TRBJ2-3; 7 positions match TRBD1. The CDR3 length is 15 residues. Trimming at V came to 4 bases and at J to 1 base, leaving 5 bases not matched to a gene. CDR3 region: CASSSTGYGTDTQYF. The DNA of the CDR3 is TGTGCCAGCAGTTCGACAGGGTACGGCACAGATACGCAGTATTTT.